These 10 T cell receptor beta chains originate from one sample sequenced in a study of T cells in Graves' hyperthyroidism and ophthalmopathy. Researchers amplified the TCR beta CDR3 regions from RNA transcripts. HTBI primers were the set used in a first-round RT-PCR of the TCR CDR3. One entry per CDR3 protein results from TCRdb running MiXCR on the multiplex PCR reads. The table includes over 700,000 distinct CDR3 sequences, 15% to 20% detected once. Sequenced sample: blood. The source is a woman aged 50 to 60 with Graves' hyperthyroidism that later progressed to Graves' ophthalmopathy.

This clonotype was seen a few times. The rearrangement uses TRBV7-9 and TRBJ2-2, with a tentative D call TRBD1 (6 bases). Per the germline V gene, CDR1 is SEHNR and CDR2 is FQNEAQ (reference sequence). V was cut by 4 bases and J by 0 bases, with 21 bases left in between. This CDR3 contains 19 residues. Here the CDR3 DNA reads TGTGCCAGCAGCTCCCTAGACAGGAACCTCTACGCGAACACCGGGGAGCTGTTTTTT. This sequence encodes CASSSLDRNLYANTGELFF.

This chain links TRBV11-3 with TRBJ2-1; 11 nucleotides line up with TRBD1. The J segment lost 8 bases and the V segment lost 7 bases, leaving 1 base of the junction unmatched. There are 12 residues in the CDR3. Germline V lookup: CDR1 SGHNT, CDR2 YENEEA. CDR3 in amino acids: CASKGQGDEQFF. In DNA form, the CDR3 reads TGTGCCAGCAAGGGACAGGGGGATGAGCAGTTCTTC.

On this clonotype: One end of the junction does not line up with germline, which may come from a read error. This chain connects TRBV20-1 to TRBJ2-1; the D is unclear. Germline CDR1 is DFQATT and CDR2 is SNEGSKA (reference sequence). This CDR3 region has 11 residues. DNA of the CDR3: TGCAGTGCTAGACCCAACAACGAGCAGTTCTTC. Translation: CSARPNNEQFF.

This clonotype has just a few counts. The chain joins TRBV7-3 to TRBJ1-6, with D perhaps matching TRBD1 (5 bases). CDR3 size: 16 residues. Per the germline V gene, CDR1 is SGHTA and CDR2 is FQGTGA. Between the trimmed V and J ends, which lost 4 bases and 9 bases, there was a span of 19 bases. The CDR3 region is CASSSSPAGVGSPLHF. CDR3 DNA: TGTGCCAGCAGCTCAAGCCCTGCGGGGGTGGGTTCACCCCTCCACTTT. Full variable domain (remainder filled in from reference TRBV7-3 and TRBJ1-6): GAGVSQTPSNKVTEKGKYVELRCDPISGHTALYWYRQSLGQGPEFLIYFQGTGAADDSGLPNDRFFAVRPEGSVSTLKIQRTERGDSAVYLCASSSSPAGVGSPLHFGNGTRLTVT.

This clonotype was counted at least ten times. The chain combines TRBV7-9 with TRBJ1-2; no firm D call. This CDR3 region has 13 residues. In germline, CDR1 is SEHNR, CDR2 FQNEAQ (reference sequence). Trimming left V 3 bases short and J 4 bases short, with 9 bases between. CDR3 nucleotide sequence: TGTGCCAGCAGCTTTTCACCTTCCTATGGCTACACCTTC. Protein: CASSFSPSYGYTF.

This clonotype was recorded at least ten times. The chain links TRBV7-8 to TRBJ2-3; D is perhaps TRBD2 (6 bases). Germline loops: CDR1 SGHVS, CDR2 FQNEAQ. The V end lost 10 bases, the J end lost 4 bases, and 18 bases lay between the germline ends. This CDR3 has 14 residues. As DNA, the CDR3 is TGTGCCACCACCAGTGGGGGAGGACCAGATACGCAGTATTTT. Its translation is CATTSGGGPDTQYF.

The V and J genes are TRBV12-3 or TRBV12-4 and TRBJ2-5; D gene uncertain. V lost 4 bases, J lost 5 bases, and 20 bases lay in between. CDR3 length: 16 amino acids. CDR3 region: CASSYPPVSLLETQYF. CDR3 nucleotides: TGTGCCAGCAGTTACCCCCCCGTCAGCCTACTCGAGACCCAGTACTTC.

In its sample, this clonotype was seen many times. The chain couples TRBV7-3 to TRBJ2-7, with 11 bases matching TRBD1. V was pared by 0 bases and J by 4 bases, with 2 bases of the junction left unmatched. Germline V gives CDR1 SGHTA, CDR2 FQGTGA. This CDR3 has 15 residues. As DNA, the CDR3 is TGTGCCAGCAGCTTAACGTGGGACAGGGGGTACGAGCAGTACTTC. It yields the protein CASSLTWDRGYEQYF.

This clonotype was recorded many times. The chain uses TRBV30 and TRBJ2-1, with D hard to call. V lost 0 bases and J 5 bases, leaving 5 bases between the germline ends. The CDR3 is 12 residues long. The germline gives CDR1 GTSNPN, CDR2 SVGIG (reference sequence). CDR3 sequence reads: CAWSVADNEQFF. CDR3 nucleotides: TGTGCCTGGAGTGTTGCCGACAATGAGCAGTTCTTC.

At least ten counts were recorded for this clonotype. The V gene is TRBV7-8, the J gene TRBJ1-2; 10 positions agree with TRBD1. CDR1 is SGHVS, CDR2 FQNEAQ, per germline. With 5 bases clipped from V and 6 bases from J, the junction kept 6 bases outside the gene matches. The CDR3 runs 14 residues. CDR3: CASSDPGQGNGYTF. CDR3 nucleotides: TGTGCCAGCAGCGACCCGGGACAGGGGAATGGCTACACCTTC.